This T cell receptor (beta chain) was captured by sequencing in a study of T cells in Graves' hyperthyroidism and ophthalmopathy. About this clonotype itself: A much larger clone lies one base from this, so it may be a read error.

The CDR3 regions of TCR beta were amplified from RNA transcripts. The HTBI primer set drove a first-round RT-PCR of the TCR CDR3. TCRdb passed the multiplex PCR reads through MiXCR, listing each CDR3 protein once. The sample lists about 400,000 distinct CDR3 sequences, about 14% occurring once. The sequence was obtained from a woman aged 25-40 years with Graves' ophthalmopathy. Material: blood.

CDR3 region: CAGSPQQGSGNTIYF. In nucleotides, the CDR3 is TGTGCCGGCTCACCTCAACAGGGCTCTGGAAACACCATATATTTT. The rearrangement uses TRBV18 and TRBJ1-3; tentatively, D is TRBD1 (6 bases). The germline gives CDR1 KGHSH, CDR2 LQKENI. There are 15 residues in the CDR3.